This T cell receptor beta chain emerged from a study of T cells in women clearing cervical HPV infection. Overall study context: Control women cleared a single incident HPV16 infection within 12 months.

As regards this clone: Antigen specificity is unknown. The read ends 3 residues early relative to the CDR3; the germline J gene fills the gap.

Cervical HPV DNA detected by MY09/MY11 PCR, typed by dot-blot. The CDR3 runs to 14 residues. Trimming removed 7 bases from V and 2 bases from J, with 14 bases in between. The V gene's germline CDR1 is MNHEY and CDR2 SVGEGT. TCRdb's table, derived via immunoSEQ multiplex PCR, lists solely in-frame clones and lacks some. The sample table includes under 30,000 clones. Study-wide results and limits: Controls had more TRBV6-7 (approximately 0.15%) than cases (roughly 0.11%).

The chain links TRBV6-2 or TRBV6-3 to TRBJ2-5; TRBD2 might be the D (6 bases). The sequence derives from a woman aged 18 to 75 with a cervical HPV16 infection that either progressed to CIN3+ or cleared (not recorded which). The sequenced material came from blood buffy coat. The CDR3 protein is CASTSEGRQETQYF. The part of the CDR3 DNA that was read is TGTGCCAGCACCTCGGAGGGGAGGCAAGAGACC.